This T cell receptor beta chain was recorded in a study of blood T cell repertoires in COVID-19. Across the whole study: Some COVID-19 samples were acute and others convalescent; all came from the United States, Italy and Spain. T cells, B-cell-depleted T cells, or PBMCs provided the cDNA or gDNA that served as material.

In the authors' methods: Nucleated cell number was recorded as an estimate derived from reference gene primer amplification. Here immunoSEQ multiplex PCR was the method, and the copy in TCRdb shows in-frame clones only, minus some. Clone size and the V and J calls come from that table; the DNA yielded D and trimming. The table has roughly 100,000 clones, 84% seen once. The V end was cut by 6 bases, the J end by 2 bases, with 17 bases between. The CDR3 is made up of 15 amino acids. Germline CDR1 reads ENHRY; CDR2 reads SYGVKD. The TCR sequence derives from a human donor in a cohort sampled during active or convalescent COVID-19. Sequences were obtained from peripheral blood. The chain carries TRBV10-3 and TRBJ2-7; D might be TRBD1 (6 bases). This CDR3 is CAIREKTGGPYEQYF. CDR3 DNA: TGTGCCATCAGAGAAAAGACAGGCGGTCCCTACGAGCAGTACTTC.